This TCR beta chain stems from a study of neurological immune-mediated disorders. Study-wide background: The multiple sclerosis group of roughly 35 included roughly 31 relapsing-remitting and 3 secondary progressive patients.

The CDR3 is 13 residues long. V was shortened by 3 bases and J by 10 bases, with 18 bases between the two germline ends. Germline CDR1 and CDR2: DFQATT and SNEGSKA (reference sequence). TCRdb reanalysed the 5' RACE reads using MiXCR and keeps one entry per CDR3 protein. The sample gives about 59,000 distinct CDR3 sequences, about 3.5% of which show up once; roughly 2.3% is in the top ten. At least ten counts were recorded for this clonotype. What it recognizes is unknown. Findings of the study overall: Healthy controls had more TCR clonal expansion than multiple sclerosis, which showed the least, whereas HTLV-1-associated myelopathy showed the most. Repertoires from 18 of 34 multiple sclerosis patients grouped phylogenetically into a related-CDR3 cluster, suggesting a possible signature.

The rearrangement links TRBV20-1 to TRBJ1-1; D gene ambiguous. This TCR was sampled from a woman aged 50 to 65 with multiple sclerosis. Sequencing was carried out using PBMCs. The CDR3 DNA follows: TGCAGTGCTAGTCTGAGCGGGTCTCTACGAGCTTTCTTT. It yields the protein CSASLSGSLRAFF.